The 32 T cell receptor beta chains listed next were all sequenced from one sample in a study of T cells in Graves' hyperthyroidism and ophthalmopathy. There were TCR beta CDR3 regions amplified from RNA transcripts. Primed by the HTBI set, a first-round RT-PCR was run on the TCR CDR3. TCRdb re-derived calls from the multiplex PCR reads in MiXCR, one entry per CDR3 protein. The sample includes 30,000 to 40,000 distinct CDR3 sequences, roughly 52% of them seen just once. Sequenced sample: blood. The receptor set was obtained from a woman aged 45-65 years with Graves' hyperthyroidism that later progressed to Graves' ophthalmopathy.

The chain employs TRBV10-3 and TRBJ2-1; 10 bases agree with TRBD2. Germline V gives CDR1 ENHRY, CDR2 SYGVKD. With 6 bases clipped from V and 8 bases from J, the junction kept 7 bases outside the gene matches. This CDR3 spans 14 amino acids. Here the CDR3 DNA reads TGTGCCATCAGCCAGCGGGAGGGCCTCGATGAGCAGTTCTTC. It is translated as CAISQREGLDEQFF.

This clonotype is medium-sized. The chain is built from TRBV29-1 and TRBJ2-7; 8 nucleotides line up with TRBD2. Per the germline V gene, CDR1 is SQVTM and CDR2 is ANQGSEA. Germline trimming cut 4 bases from V and 1 base from J; bases unmatched to any gene: 3. CDR3 size: 13 residues. The CDR3 nucleotides are TGCAGCGTTGTTCCTAGCGGGTCCTACGAGCAGTACTTC. Protein product: CSVVPSGSYEQYF.

The chain joins TRBV20-1 to TRBJ2-7; 7 bases agree with TRBD2. Unmatched junction bases numbered 5, after V lost 1 base and J lost 2 bases. The CDR3 is made up of 14 amino acids. Germline values: CDR1 DFQATT, CDR2 SNEGSKA (reference sequence). The CDR3 sequence is CSARVGTKTYEQYF. The CDR3 DNA sequence: TGCAGTGCTAGAGTCGGGACTAAAACCTACGAGCAGTACTTC.

As for this clonotype: A read error is possible here, since a much larger clone lies one base away. This chain links TRBV30 with TRBJ1-2; possibly TRBD1 for D (5 bases). CDR1 GTSNPN and CDR2 SVGIG come from the germline V gene (reference sequence). The CDR3 runs to 13 residues. V lost 3 bases and J lost 6, with 14 bases in between. The CDR3 loop reads CAWSLGAYDGYTF. Written as DNA, the CDR3 is TGTGCCTGGAGCCTCGGGGCATACGATGGCTACACCTTC.

This clonotype was recorded many times. The gene calls are TRBV19 and TRBJ2-7, with 10 bases lining up with TRBD1. V was pared by 9 bases and J by 5 bases, with 7 bases of the junction left unmatched. CDR3 length equals 13 residues. CDR1 is LNHDA, CDR2 SQIVND, per germline (reference sequence). The CDR3 reads CASHDRGLDEQYF. Here the CDR3 DNA reads TGTGCCAGCCACGACAGGGGGCTCGACGAGCAGTACTTC.

The table lists this clonotype with a count of one. The CDR3 DNA reads as TGTGCCAGCAGCCAAGATCGTACCCGGCGGGGTTATGGCTACACCTTC. Encoded protein: CASSQDRTRRGYGYTF. The chain employs TRBV4-2 and TRBJ1-2; no reliable D call. Deletions cut 0 bases from V and 5 bases from J, with 16 bases between. Per germline, CDR1 LGHNA and CDR2 YNFKEQ. The CDR3 sequence is 16 residues long.

This clonotype was recorded only once. The V call is TRBV24-1, the J call TRBJ2-2, with 7 positions matching TRBD2. The CDR3 runs to 14 residues. J gave up 4 bases and V 8 bases, and 6 bases lay outside the gene matches. From germline, CDR1 is KGHDR and CDR2 SFDVKD. Here the CDR3 DNA reads TGTGCCACCATTCCCGGGGGGACCACCGGGGAGCTGTTTTTT. Encoded protein: CATIPGGTTGELFF.

This clonotype was seen more than once but under ten times. With a much larger clone just one base away, this may be a read error. The chain carries TRBV6-2 or TRBV6-3 and TRBJ2-5; 10 positions agree with TRBD2. The CDR3 totals 13 residues. Trimming at V came to 3 bases and at J to 13 bases, leaving 8 bases not matched to a gene. In germline, CDR1 is MNHEY, CDR2 SVGEGT. The CDR3, as DNA: TGTGCCAGCAGTTATAGTACTAGCGGGGCGTGGTACTTC. This encodes CASSYSTSGAWYF.

The V and J genes are TRBV29-1 and TRBJ2-1; D call uncertain. CDR1 is SQVTM and CDR2 is ANQGSEA in the germline V gene. V lost 7 bases and J lost 10, with 20 bases in between. The CDR3 consists of 13 residues. CDR3 amino acids: CSAESTKQEEQFF. CDR3 nucleotide sequence: TGCAGCGCCGAATCAACGAAGCAGGAAGAGCAGTTCTTC.

The chain employs TRBV7-9 and TRBJ1-1; tentative D call: TRBD1 (5 bases). The CDR3 has 14 residues. Trimming removed 0 bases from V and 6 bases from J, with 11 bases in between. Germline values: CDR1 SEHNR, CDR2 FQNEAQ (reference sequence). The CDR3 region is CASSLAGTKSEAFF. CDR3 bases: TGTGCCAGCAGCTTAGCGGGGACTAAATCTGAAGCTTTCTTT. Supplemented by reference TRBV7-9 and TRBJ1-1, the full variable domain reads DTGVSQNPRHKITKRGQNVTFRCDPISEHNRLYWYRQTLGQGPEFLTYFQNEAQLEKSRLLSDRFSAERPKGSFSTLEIQRTEQGDSAMYLCASSLAGTKSEAFFGQGTRLTVV.

The rearrangement joins TRBV2 to TRBJ2-1; D assignment may be TRBD1 or TRBD2 (7 bases each). V was trimmed by 4 bases and J by 5 bases, leaving 12 bases between them. The CDR3 consists of 14 residues. Germline assignment: CDR1 SNHLY and CDR2 FYNNEI. This CDR3 is CASSVAGGDNEQFF. The CDR3 DNA reads TGTGCCAGCAGTGTGGCAGGGGGGGACAATGAGCAGTTCTTC.

The chain couples TRBV20-1 to TRBJ2-7; maybe TRBD2 (6 bases). Germline values: CDR1 DFQATT, CDR2 SNEGSKA (reference sequence). V was clipped by 1 base and J by 12 bases, with 13 bases between them. The CDR3 length is 11 residues. The CDR3 DNA is TGCAGTGCTAGAGGCCAATCGGGACTGTACTTC. Translating gives CSARGQSGLYF.

This clonotype was recorded at least ten times. The chain has TRBV9 and TRBJ2-3, with D perhaps TRBD2 (7 bases). The CDR3 has 16 amino acids. Looked up from germline, CDR1 is SGDLS and CDR2 is YYNGEE. Trimming removed 0 bases from V and 3 bases from J, with 14 bases in between. DNA of the CDR3: TGTGCCAGCAGCGTAGGGGGGGGGGGGCTTACAGATACGCAGTATTTT. This encodes CASSVGGGGLTDTQYF.

Remarks on this clonotype: A read error is likely, as this CDR3 ends without the conserved phenylalanine or tryptophan. No DNA is shown, since the ends of the CDR3 on it are uncertain; the CDR3 is the one TCRdb lists. The rearrangement links TRBV19 to TRBJ1-3; the D call TRBD1 from the table was never checked on the DNA. CDR1 is LNHDA and CDR2 is SQIVND in the germline V gene (reference sequence). The CDR3 has 9 amino acids, counting both end residues. This chain's CDR3 is CASSMGHRA.

This clonotype was counted ten times or more. This chain connects TRBV6-1 to TRBJ2-3; TRBD2 aligns across 8 bases. This CDR3 is built from 16 residues. Germline CDR1 reads MNHNS; CDR2 reads SASEGT. The trim removed 1 base at V and 8 bases at J, leaving 11 bases unmatched. The CDR3 sequence: CASSEGGSGISSTQYF. The CDR3 DNA reads as TGTGCCAGCAGTGAAGGTGGTAGCGGGATTTCAAGTACGCAGTATTTT.

The chain couples TRBV20-1 to TRBJ2-3; 8 bases map to TRBD1. V dropped 4 bases and J dropped 1; count of bases not matched to a gene: 7. Germline assignment: CDR1 DFQATT and CDR2 SNEGSKA (reference sequence). The CDR3 runs 15 residues. The CDR3 DNA reads as TGCAGTGCTATTGGACAGGGAAGGGGCACAGATACGCAGTATTTT. The encoded protein is CSAIGQGRGTDTQYF.

J is TRBJ2-7 and V is TRBV2; D might be TRBD1 (5 bases). Between the trimmed V and J ends, which lost 8 bases and 6 bases, there was a span of 20 bases. Germline CDR1 is SNHLY and CDR2 is FYNNEI. The CDR3 extends over 14 amino acids. CDR3: CASGDIYRIGEQYF. The CDR3 DNA reads as TGTGCCAGCGGAGACATATACAGGATTGGCGAGCAGTACTTC. The complete variable domain, with remaining parts taken from reference TRBV2 and TRBJ2-7, reads EPEVTQTPSHQVTQMGQEVILRCVPISNHLYFYWYRQILGQKVEFLVSFYNNEISEKSEIFDDQFSVERPDGSNFTLKIRSTKLEDSAMYFCASGDIYRIGEQYFGPGTRLTVT.

By share, this clonotype ranks as medium-sized. The chain links TRBV2 to TRBJ2-7, with 9 bases lining up with TRBD2. V shed 6 bases, J shed 7 bases, and the junction held 10 bases outside the gene matches. The CDR3 runs 14 residues. In germline, CDR1 is SNHLY, CDR2 FYNNEI. CDR3 loop: CASRELAGNLEQYF. DNA for the CDR3: TGTGCCAGCAGAGAACTAGCGGGTAATCTAGAGCAGTACTTC.

This clonotype has a count of ten or more. Being one base from a much bigger clone, this may be a read error. V and J are TRBV5-1 and TRBJ2-7; D is ambiguous. Germline CDR1 is SGHRS and CDR2 is YFSETQ. The CDR3 length is 13 residues. Trimming cost V 3 bases and J 2 bases, with 9 bases left between them. CDR3 sequence: CASSSPGTYEQYF. CDR3 nucleotides: TGCGCCAGCAGCTCGCCCGGCACCTACGAGCAGTACTTC.

This clonotype was detected many times. The chain combines TRBV5-8 with TRBJ1-2, with D hard to call. V gave up 0 bases and J gave up 2 bases, with 5 bases separating them. CDR3 length equals 13 residues. Per germline, CDR1 SGHTS and CDR2 YDEGEE. CDR3 sequence reads: CASSLVLNYGYTF. The DNA for the CDR3 is TGTGCCAGCAGCTTGGTTCTCAACTATGGCTACACCTTC. Drawing the rest from reference TRBV5-8 and TRBJ1-2, the complete variable domain is EAGVTQSPTHLIKTRGQQATLRCSPISGHTSVYWYQQALGLGLQFLLWYDEGEERNRGNFPPRFSGRQFPNYSSELNVNALELEDSALYLCASSLVLNYGYTFGSGTRLTVV.

This chain joins TRBV24-1 and TRBJ2-1; 10 bases agree with TRBD2. The CDR3 extends over 15 amino acids. Germline trimming cut 7 bases from V and 8 bases from J; bases unmatched to any gene: 10. Germline V gene lookup returns CDR1 KGHDR and CDR2 SFDVKD. CDR3 sequence: CATRGEGLAFDEQFF. The CDR3 region has the DNA TGTGCCACCAGGGGGGAGGGACTAGCGTTTGATGAGCAGTTCTTC.

This clonotype was seen many times. This rearrangement joins TRBV20-1 to TRBJ1-1, with D possibly matching TRBD1 (6 bases). The CDR3 spans 15 residues. CDR1 DFQATT and CDR2 SNEGSKA come from the germline V gene (reference sequence). The ends were cut back, 3 bases at V and 1 base at J, with 15 bases in the middle. The CDR3 nucleotides read TGCAGTGCTAGGGCGCTGGGGGGCGCGAACACTGAAGCTTTCTTT. This encodes CSARALGGANTEAFF.

This clonotype appeared many times. The V call is TRBV5-8, the J call TRBJ2-2, with D maybe TRBD2 (5 bases). The CDR3 extends over 13 amino acids. From germline, CDR1 is SGHTS and CDR2 YDEGEE. Trimming took off 2 bases at V and 8 bases at J, with 10 bases between the two ends. The CDR3: CASSLFSGGELFF. In DNA, the CDR3 is TGTGCCAGCAGCTTATTTTCGGGAGGGGAGCTGTTTTTT.

This clonotype was seen ten or more times. The chain is built from TRBV5-1 and TRBJ2-2; 11 nucleotides match TRBD2. The CDR3 consists of 15 residues. Germline-derived CDR1 and CDR2 are SGHRS and YFSETQ. J lost 0 bases, V lost 5 bases, and 0 bases had no gene match. For the CDR3, the DNA is TGCGCCAGCAGGGGACTAGCGGCGAACACCGGGGAGCTGTTTTTT. Its translation: CASRGLAANTGELFF.

This clonotype was found many times. The V and J genes are TRBV27 and TRBJ2-5, with no clear D. Germline V gene lookup returns CDR1 MNHEY and CDR2 SMNVEV (reference sequence). The CDR3 loop spans 16 amino acids. V lost 5 bases to trimming and J lost 4 bases, with 20 bases between them. CDR3 loop: CASSPQTPRVGETQYF. The CDR3 DNA reads as TGTGCCAGCAGTCCCCAAACCCCACGGGTAGGAGAGACCCAGTACTTC.

This clonotype has more than one count but fewer than ten. No conserved phenylalanine or tryptophan ends this CDR3, so it is likely a read error. It is unclear where the CDR3 begins or ends on the DNA, so no DNA is shown, and the CDR3 is as TCRdb lists it. CDR3 residues: CASSPIAG. The chain joins TRBV7-7 to TRBJ2-1; the D call TRBD2 from the table was never checked on the DNA. The CDR3 comprises 8 residues, both ends counted. The germline CDR1 and CDR2 sequences are SSHAT and FNYEAQ (reference sequence).

This clonotype has a count of ten or more. The chain has TRBV4-1 and TRBJ2-1; TRBD1 aligns across 9 bases. CDR3 length equals 16 residues. With 10 bases clipped from V and 5 bases from J, the junction kept 15 bases outside the gene matches. Per germline, CDR1 MGHRA and CDR2 YSYEKL. CDR3 in amino acids: CATRRPGTGNNNEQFF. The CDR3, as DNA: TGCGCCACCAGAAGACCAGGGACAGGGAACAACAATGAGCAGTTCTTC.

In this sample, this clonotype turned up many times. The chain recombines TRBV27 with TRBJ2-1; 9 bases fit TRBD2. Trimming took 5 bases from V and 4 from J; bases not matched to a gene: 9. The germline gives CDR1 MNHEY, CDR2 SMNVEV (reference sequence). This CDR3 has 16 amino acids. CDR3 loop: CASSASSGMKYNEQFF. In DNA form, the CDR3 reads TGTGCCAGCAGTGCCTCTAGCGGGATGAAGTACAATGAGCAGTTCTTC.

This clonotype was picked up many times. V is TRBV19 and J is TRBJ1-1; D may be TRBD1 (6 bases). The CDR3 is 16 residues long. The V end lost 5 bases, the J end lost 6 bases, and 22 bases lay between the germline ends. CDR1 and CDR2 from the germline V gene are LNHDA and SQIVND (reference sequence). The CDR3 reads CASSPYAGQLLPEAFF. The CDR3 DNA reads as TGTGCCAGTAGTCCATACGCCGGACAGCTACTCCCTGAAGCTTTCTTT.

V usage is TRBV20-1 and J usage is TRBJ2-3; 8 bases agree with TRBD1. CDR1 and CDR2 (germline): DFQATT, SNEGSKA (reference sequence). V was pared by 6 bases and J by 0 bases, with 5 bases of the junction left unmatched. The CDR3 runs 14 residues. CDR3 sequence reads: CSAGQGASTDTQYF. The CDR3 nucleotides are TGCAGTGCCGGACAGGGAGCTAGCACAGATACGCAGTATTTT.

A note on this clonotype: The junction and the germline gene differ at one end; a read error may be behind it. The gene calls are TRBV11-3 and TRBJ2-7, with 8 bases aligning to TRBD2. Looked up from germline, CDR1 is SGHNT and CDR2 is YENEEA. The CDR3 is 14 amino acids. The chain's CDR3 is CASSPGTRAPEQYF. The DNA for the CDR3 is TGTGCTAGCAGTCCCGGGACTAGAGCTCCCGAGCAGTACTTC.

V usage is TRBV9 and J usage is TRBJ2-2; D is unclear. Germline CDR1 is SGDLS and CDR2 is YYNGEE. Trimming removed 3 bases from V and 3 bases from J, with 6 bases in between. The CDR3 is 13 residues long. CDR3 sequence reads: CASSGQYTGELFF. The CDR3, as DNA: TGTGCCAGCAGCGGCCAGTACACCGGGGAGCTGTTTTTT.